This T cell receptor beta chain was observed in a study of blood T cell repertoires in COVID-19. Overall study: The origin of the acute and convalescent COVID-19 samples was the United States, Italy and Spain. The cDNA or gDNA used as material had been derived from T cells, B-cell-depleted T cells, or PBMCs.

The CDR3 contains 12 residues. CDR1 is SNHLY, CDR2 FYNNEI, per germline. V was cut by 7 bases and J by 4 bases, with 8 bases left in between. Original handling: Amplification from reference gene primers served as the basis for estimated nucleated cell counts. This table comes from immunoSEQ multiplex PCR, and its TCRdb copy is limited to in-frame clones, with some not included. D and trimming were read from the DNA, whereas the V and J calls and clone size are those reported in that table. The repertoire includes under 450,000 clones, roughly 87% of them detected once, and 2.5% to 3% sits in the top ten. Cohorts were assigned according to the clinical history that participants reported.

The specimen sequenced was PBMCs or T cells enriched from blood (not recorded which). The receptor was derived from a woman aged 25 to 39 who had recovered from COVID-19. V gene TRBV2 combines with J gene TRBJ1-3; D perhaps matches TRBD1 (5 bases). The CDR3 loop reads CASMGGGNTIYF. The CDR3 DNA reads TGTGCCAGCATGGGGGGAGGAAACACCATATATTTT.